This TCR beta chain was recovered during a study of T cells expressing NK-cell markers (dated by TCRdb to 2018 to 2020). Background on the whole study: Three sorted T-cell subsets (CD3+CD56+NKG2C+, CD3+CD56+NKG2C- and CD3+CD56-NKG2C+) from 8 or 9 donors had their TCR beta-chain repertoires profiled. Among the eight sequenced donors, only one was HCMV-seronegative, while the other seven were HCMV-seropositive. The study sequenced eight donors, all healthy volunteers chosen at random: three men and five women. Libraries were sequenced as 2 x 150 bp reads on Illumina HiSeq 2000/2500, MiSeq or NextSeq. Overall results and qualifications from the work: Whether the expanded NKG2C-expressing T cell clones were specific for HCMV antigens was left unclear. In over five donors, the dominant CD3+CD56+NKG2C+ clonotypes were among the top 10 CD8+ clonotypes and accounted for roughly 1.0-7.0% of CD8+ T cells. Those dominant clonotypes were again the most abundant among CD3+CD56-NKG2C+ cells in several donors, at 28.3-60.1%.

HCMV-specific IgG was detected in serum with a commercial ELISA kit to determine HCMV serostatus. Peripheral blood mononuclear cells were isolated from blood by Ficoll density gradient centrifugation. As for this clonotype: The antigen this receptor binds is unknown.

From cysteine to phenylalanine, the CDR3 is 14 amino acids long. The DNA is unrecorded. Sequenced on an Illumina HiSeq 2000. The TCR beta cDNA libraries were made using 5'RACE template switching, a step that added both a universal primer site and unique molecular identifiers. Synthesis of cDNA was primed from the TCR beta constant segment and was followed by two consecutive PCR amplification steps. On the authors' methods: MIGEC was used to demultiplex reads and group reads by UMI, and MiTCR was used to assemble and quantify clonotypes. Only TCR cDNA sequences supported by at least two reads were kept to exclude erroneous sequences. The tcR package was used for downstream repertoire analysis, with clonotypes matched between fractions based on CDR3 nucleotide sequence plus V segment. Antigen specificity was annotated against VDJdb with VDJmatch, allowing one amino acid substitution in CDR3. TCRdb reprocessed the reads and lists each CDR3 protein sequence as a single entry, with no DNA. These V and J calls rely on TCRdb rather than the paper's analysis. This sample's table carries 550,000 or so distinct CDR3 sequences. In total, the top ten clones hold approximately 3.5% of the sample.

The chain links TRBV12-3 or TRBV12-4 with TRBJ2-7; TCRdb reports TRBD2, a call that lacks DNA to check it against. The sample consisted of blood T cells: a sorted CD56 or NKG2C T cell subset, CD4+ or CD8+ T cells, or bulk PBMC T cells (not recorded which). This TCR derives from a man between 18 and 35 years old in good health. Donor details come from another sample of the same person, matched by shared clones. The CDR3 in this case is CASSSGLAGYEQYF.